This entry lists 20 T cell receptor beta chains sequenced from one sample in a study of blood T cell repertoires in COVID-19. Assay: immunoSEQ multiplex PCR; the TCRdb copy retains only in-frame clones and omits some. Of 23,000 or so clones in the sample, about nine tenths were seen once. The sample taken for sequencing was peripheral blood. These receptors were obtained from a woman aged 65 to 85 with active COVID-19.

This chain joins TRBV4-1 and TRBJ1-2; D is possibly TRBD1 (6 bases). Germline lookup yields CDR1 MGHRA and CDR2 YSYEKL. Trimming removed 0 bases from V and 8 bases from J, with 13 bases in between. The length of the CDR3 is 14 residues. CDR3 residues: CASSQENRAGGYTF. The CDR3 nucleotides are TGCGCCAGCAGCCAAGAGAACAGGGCGGGCGGCTACACCTTC.

This sequence joins TRBV11-2 and TRBJ2-3; 9 nucleotides agree with TRBD2. Germline V CDR1 and CDR2: SGHAT, FQNNGV. The CDR3 has 16 amino acids. The V gene end was trimmed by 5 bases and the J gene end by 8 bases; junction bases not matched to a gene: 14. For the CDR3, the DNA is TGTGCCAGCAGCGGGGTGAGCGGGGGGCCGGGGAGTACGCAGTATTTT. It is translated as CASSGVSGGPGSTQYF.

The chain combines TRBV7-8 with TRBJ1-1; the match to TRBD1 covers 8 bases. Germline assignment: CDR1 SGHVS and CDR2 FQNEAQ. V shed 5 bases, J shed 1 base, and the junction held 12 bases outside the gene matches. The CDR3 is made up of 17 amino acids. CDR3 residues: CASSQVGQGGWNTEAFF. For the CDR3, the DNA is TGTGCCAGCAGCCAAGTTGGACAGGGAGGTTGGAACACTGAAGCTTTCTTT. Full variable domain (outside the CDR3, taken from reference TRBV7-8 and TRBJ1-1): GAGVSQSPRYKVAKRGQDVALRCDPISGHVSLFWYQQALGQGPEFLTYFQNEAQLDKSGLPSDRFFAERPEGSVSTLKIQRTQQEDSAVYLCASSQVGQGGWNTEAFFGQGTRLTVV.

The chain employs TRBV6-2 or TRBV6-3 and TRBJ1-2, with a tentative D call TRBD1 (5 bases). Trimming cost V 4 bases and J 8 bases, with 20 bases left between them. This CDR3 has 15 residues. Germline loops: CDR1 MNHEY, CDR2 SVGEGT. The CDR3 region has the DNA TGTGCCAGCAGTTTCATTCCGCAGGGAAGAGGCGGCTACACCTTC. This translates into CASSFIPQGRGGYTF.

The J gene is TRBJ1-1, the V gene TRBV3-1 (or the pseudogene TRBV3-2); perhaps TRBD1 as D (5 bases). V was pared by 2 bases and J by 1 base, with 8 bases between. The CDR3 is 14 amino acids. Germline CDR1 LGHDT, CDR2 YNNKEL (reference sequence). CDR3 region: CASSQTGQNTEAFF. CDR3 bases: TGTGCCAGCAGCCAAACAGGACAGAACACTGAAGCTTTCTTT.

This clone appeared a few times. V gene TRBV18 combines with J gene TRBJ1-4, with D hard to call. Trimming left V 6 bases short and J 5 bases short, with 16 bases between. The length of the CDR3 is 15 residues. Germline V CDR1 and CDR2: KGHSH, LQKENI. In nucleotides, the CDR3 is TGTGCCAGCTCGCCCCCTCGTTCGGGGAATGAAAAACTGTTTTTT. It yields the protein CASSPPRSGNEKLFF. The full variable domain, completed using reference TRBV18 and TRBJ1-4, is NAGVMQNPRHLVRRRGQEARLRCSPMKGHSHVYWYRQLPEEGLKFMVYLQKENIIDESGMPKERFSAEFPKEGPSILRIQQVVRGDSAAYFCASSPPRSGNEKLFFGSGTQLSVL.

The chain has TRBV4-2 and TRBJ1-1; 7 nucleotides align to TRBD1. Germline CDR1 is LGHNA and CDR2 is YNFKEQ. The CDR3 contains 13 residues. The ends lost 0 bases at V and 9 bases at J; junction bases unmatched: 4. CDR3: CASSQEAGGQAFF. The CDR3 nucleotides are TGTGCCAGCAGCCAAGAAGCAGGGGGGCAAGCTTTCTTT.

This chain connects TRBV3-1 (or the pseudogene TRBV3-2) to TRBJ1-2, with a possible D match to TRBD1 (5 bases). CDR1 is LGHDT, CDR2 YNNKEL, per germline (reference sequence). The CDR3 is made up of 15 amino acids. Trimming shortened V by 2 bases and J by 5 bases, and 15 bases separated the two germline ends. CDR3 in amino acids: CASSQPSGVGYGYTF. The CDR3 coding sequence is TGTGCCAGCAGCCAACCTTCGGGGGTGGGGTATGGCTACACCTTC.

This clone was observed a single time. This chain uses TRBV15 with TRBJ2-5, with a tentative D call TRBD1 (6 bases). The CDR3 is made up of 14 amino acids. Between the trimmed V and J ends, which lost 1 base and 2 bases, there was a span of 8 bases. The germline CDR1 and CDR2 sequences are LNHNV and YYDKDF (reference sequence). CDR3 DNA: TGTGCCACCAGCAGAGGGGGACATCAAGAGACCCAGTACTTC. It specifies CATSRGGHQETQYF.

This chain joins TRBV2 and TRBJ2-2; a possible D gene is TRBD2 (6 bases). This CDR3 comprises 18 residues. Germline assignment: CDR1 SNHLY and CDR2 FYNNEI. Trimming left V 8 bases short and J 3 bases short, with 25 bases between. CDR3 nucleotides: TGTGCCAGCCGCACTTTTAATCCACGAGGACTATACACCGGGGAGCTGTTTTTT. Amino acids: CASRTFNPRGLYTGELFF.

The rearrangement joins TRBV3-1 (or the pseudogene TRBV3-2) to TRBJ2-3, with 8 bases lining up with TRBD2. Germline assignment: CDR1 LGHDT and CDR2 YNNKEL (reference sequence). The CDR3 has 15 amino acids. V shed 4 bases and J 5 bases; nucleotides not matched to a gene: 8. The CDR3 DNA reads as TGTGCCAGCAGCCTCTACGCGGGGGGTGGAGATACGCAGTATTTT. Its translation is CASSLYAGGGDTQYF.

This clone was counted between two and nine times. The genes are TRBV18 and TRBJ1-6; tentative D call: TRBD1 (6 bases). Trimming cost V 2 bases and J 7 bases, with 15 bases left between them. There are 16 residues in the CDR3. Germline CDR1 and CDR2: KGHSH and LQKENI. This CDR3 reads CASSPAGGAENSPLHF. CDR3 nucleotides: TGTGCCAGCTCACCAGCGGGGGGCGCGGAGAATTCACCCCTCCACTTT.

Turning to this clone: The junction differs from germline at one of its ends, possibly a read error. This chain connects TRBV7-3 to TRBJ2-2; TRBD1 aligns across 9 bases. This CDR3 spans 18 amino acids. The germline CDR1 and CDR2 sequences are SGHTA and FQGTGA. DNA for the CDR3: TGTGCCAGCAGCCTAACATCTTCCGGGACAGGGTCCACCGGGGAGCTGTTTTTT. Translating gives CASSLTSSGTGSTGELFF.

The rearrangement uses TRBV20-1 and TRBJ2-5; the D is unclear. Germline V CDR1 and CDR2: DFQATT, SNEGSKA (reference sequence). This CDR3 has 11 amino acids. V gave up 1 base and J gave up 7 bases, with 7 bases separating them. The CDR3 loop reads CSARGPGTQYF. CDR3 DNA sequence: TGCAGTGCTAGAGGCCCCGGGACCCAGTACTTC.

The gene calls are TRBV18 and TRBJ2-4, with TRBD1 as a possible D gene (6 bases). The CDR3 is 14 residues long. The germline V gene encodes CDR1 KGHSH and CDR2 LQKENI. V lost 4 bases and J 5 bases, leaving 12 bases between the germline ends. DNA for the CDR3: TGTGCCAGCTCACGCCCGGGACACCAAAACATTCAGTACTTC. It codes for CASSRPGHQNIQYF.

The chain combines TRBV25-1 with TRBJ1-5; 7 bases fit TRBD1. Germline trimming cut 8 bases from V and 8 bases from J; bases unmatched to any gene: 12. The CDR3 sequence is 14 residues long. CDR1 and CDR2 (germline): MGHDK, SYGVNS. CDR3: CASSRGQPGEPQHF. The CDR3, as DNA: TGTGCCAGCTCTAGGGGACAGCCAGGCGAGCCCCAGCATTTT.

The V gene is TRBV5-6, the J gene TRBJ2-5, with a possible D match to TRBD2 (5 bases). Germline V gene sequence: CDR1 SGHDT, CDR2 YYEEEE. The CDR3 runs 14 residues. The germline V and J ends were trimmed by 0 bases and 5 bases, with 11 bases remaining between them. CDR3 protein: CASSLGTSGETQYF. The CDR3 region has the DNA TGTGCCAGCAGCTTGGGGACTTCGGGGGAGACCCAGTACTTC.

This clone was seen only once. CDR3 DNA: TGTGCCAGCAGCGCAGGGGCCCTTTCCGCAACAGGGATCTGGCAGTACTTC. Protein: CASSAGALSATGIWQYF. The chain has TRBV27 and TRBJ2-7, with D perhaps matching TRBD1 (6 bases). There are 17 residues in the CDR3. Germline CDR1 reads MNHEY; CDR2 reads SMNVEV (reference sequence). V was clipped by 6 bases and J by 9 bases, with 30 bases between them.

V is TRBV6-5 and J is TRBJ1-1, with D maybe TRBD1 (6 bases). There are 14 residues in the CDR3. Trimming took 5 bases from V and 3 from J, leaving 13 bases between them. Germline CDR1 is MNHEY and CDR2 is SVGAGI. CDR3 residues: CASSPPYRDTEAFF. Here the CDR3 DNA reads TGTGCCAGCAGTCCTCCTTACAGGGACACTGAAGCTTTCTTT.

The V gene is TRBV5-1, the J gene TRBJ1-1, with TRBD1 matching over 11 bases. Germline assignment: CDR1 SGHRS and CDR2 YFSETQ. The CDR3 loop spans 13 amino acids. With 3 bases clipped from V and 7 bases from J, the junction kept 2 bases outside the gene matches. The CDR3 coding sequence is TGCGCCAGCAGCTGGGGACAGGGGGGTGAAGCTTTCTTT. Residues: CASSWGQGGEAFF.